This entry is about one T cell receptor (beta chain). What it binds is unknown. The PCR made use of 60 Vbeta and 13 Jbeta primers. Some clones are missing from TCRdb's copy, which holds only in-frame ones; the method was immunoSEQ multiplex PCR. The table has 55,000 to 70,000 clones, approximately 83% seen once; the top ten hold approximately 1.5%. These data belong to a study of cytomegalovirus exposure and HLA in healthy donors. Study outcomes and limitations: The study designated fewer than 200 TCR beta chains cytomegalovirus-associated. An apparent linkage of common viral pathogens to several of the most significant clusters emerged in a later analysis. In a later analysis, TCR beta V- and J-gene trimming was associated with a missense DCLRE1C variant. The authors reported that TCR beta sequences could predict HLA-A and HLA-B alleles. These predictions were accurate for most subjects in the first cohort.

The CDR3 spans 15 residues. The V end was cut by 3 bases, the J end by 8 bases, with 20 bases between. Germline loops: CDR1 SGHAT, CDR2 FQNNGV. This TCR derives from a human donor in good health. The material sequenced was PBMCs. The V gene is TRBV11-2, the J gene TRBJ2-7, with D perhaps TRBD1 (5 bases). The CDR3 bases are TGTGCCAGCAGCTTCAGGGTGGGCAACCCGCCCAAGCAGTACTTC. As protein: CASSFRVGNPPKQYF.